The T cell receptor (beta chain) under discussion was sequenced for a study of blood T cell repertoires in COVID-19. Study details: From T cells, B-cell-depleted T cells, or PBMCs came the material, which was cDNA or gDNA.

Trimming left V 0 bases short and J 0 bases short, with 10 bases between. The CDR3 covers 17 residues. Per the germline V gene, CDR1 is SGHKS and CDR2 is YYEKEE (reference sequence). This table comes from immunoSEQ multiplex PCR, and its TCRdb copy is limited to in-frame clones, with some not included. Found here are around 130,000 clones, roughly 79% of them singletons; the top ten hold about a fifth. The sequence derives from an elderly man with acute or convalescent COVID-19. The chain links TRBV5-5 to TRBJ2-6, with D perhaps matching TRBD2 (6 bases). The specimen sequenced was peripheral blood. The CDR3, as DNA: TGTGCCAGCAGCTTGGAGGGACTGGCCTCTGGGGCCAACGTCCTGACTTTC. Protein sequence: CASSLEGLASGANVLTF.